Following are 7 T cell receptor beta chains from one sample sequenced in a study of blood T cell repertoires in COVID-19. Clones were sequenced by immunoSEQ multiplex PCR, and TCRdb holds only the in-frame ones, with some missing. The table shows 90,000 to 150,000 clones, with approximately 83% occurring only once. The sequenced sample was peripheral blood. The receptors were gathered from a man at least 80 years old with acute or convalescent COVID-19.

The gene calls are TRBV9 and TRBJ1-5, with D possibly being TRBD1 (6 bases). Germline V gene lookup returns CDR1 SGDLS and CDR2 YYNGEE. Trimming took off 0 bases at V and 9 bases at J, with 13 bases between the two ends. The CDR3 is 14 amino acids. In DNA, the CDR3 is TGTGCCAGCAGCGTAGGGGGTCTACAGGGGCCCCAGCATTTT. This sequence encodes CASSVGGLQGPQHF.

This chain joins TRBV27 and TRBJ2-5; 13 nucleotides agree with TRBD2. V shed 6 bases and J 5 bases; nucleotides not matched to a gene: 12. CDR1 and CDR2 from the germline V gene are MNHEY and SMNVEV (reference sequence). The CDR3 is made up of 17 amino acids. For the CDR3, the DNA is TGTGCCAGCAGCAGGGGAGGACTAGCGGGAGTTCTCGAGACCCAGTACTTC. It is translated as CASSRGGLAGVLETQYF.

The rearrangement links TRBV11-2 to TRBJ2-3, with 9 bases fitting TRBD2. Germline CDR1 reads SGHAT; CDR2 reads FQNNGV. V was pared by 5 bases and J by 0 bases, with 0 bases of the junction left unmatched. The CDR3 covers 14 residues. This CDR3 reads CASSLAGSTDTQYF. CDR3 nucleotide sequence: TGTGCCAGCAGCCTAGCGGGGAGCACAGATACGCAGTATTTT.

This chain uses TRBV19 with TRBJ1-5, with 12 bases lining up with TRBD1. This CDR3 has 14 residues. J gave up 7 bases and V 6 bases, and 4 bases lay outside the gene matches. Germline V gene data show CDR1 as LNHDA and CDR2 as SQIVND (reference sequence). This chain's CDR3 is CASSGTGGRQPQHF. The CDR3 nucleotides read TGTGCCAGTAGCGGGACAGGGGGCCGGCAGCCCCAGCATTTT.

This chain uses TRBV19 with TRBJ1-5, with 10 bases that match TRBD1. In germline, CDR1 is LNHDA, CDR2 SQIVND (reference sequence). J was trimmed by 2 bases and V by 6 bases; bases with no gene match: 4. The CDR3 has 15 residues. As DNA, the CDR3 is TGTGCCAGTAGGGGGGACAGGGGAGGCAATCAGCCCCAGCATTTT. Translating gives CASRGDRGGNQPQHF.

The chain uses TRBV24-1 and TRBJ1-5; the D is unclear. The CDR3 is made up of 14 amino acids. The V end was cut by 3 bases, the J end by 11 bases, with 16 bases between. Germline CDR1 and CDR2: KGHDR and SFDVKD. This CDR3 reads CATSDPSTPEAQHF. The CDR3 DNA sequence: TGTGCCACCAGTGATCCCTCCACACCGGAGGCCCAGCATTTT.

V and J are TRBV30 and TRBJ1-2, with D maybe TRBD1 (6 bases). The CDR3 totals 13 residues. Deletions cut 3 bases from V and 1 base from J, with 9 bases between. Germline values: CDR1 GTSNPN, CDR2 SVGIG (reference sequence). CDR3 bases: TGTGCCTGGAGCGACAGGTTTAACTATGGCTACACCTTC. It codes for CAWSDRFNYGYTF.